Shown below are 18 T cell receptor beta chains from a single sample sequenced in a study of T cell responses to AZD1222 COVID-19 vaccine. Generated by immunoSEQ multiplex PCR, the TCRdb table keeps only in-frame clones and is missing some. Of approximately 81,000 clones detected, 90% to 95% appear once; the ten largest clones hold less than 5.5%. This sample comprised peripheral blood, obtained on day 0 of MenACWY control vaccination. These receptors all stem from an adult in good health.

The V call is TRBV7-2, the J call TRBJ2-2, with a weak D call TRBD2 (6 bases). The germline V and J ends were trimmed by 1 base and 0 bases, with 18 bases remaining between them. CDR1 is SGHTA and CDR2 is FQGNSA in the germline V gene. This CDR3 region has 19 residues. CDR3 sequence: CASSLGSSATLANTGELFF. Here the CDR3 DNA reads TGTGCCAGCAGCTTAGGATCTAGCGCGACTTTAGCGAACACCGGGGAGCTGTTTTTT.

The genes are TRBV7-8 and TRBJ2-7, with TRBD1 matching 9 bases. This CDR3 spans 15 amino acids. The germline CDR1 and CDR2 sequences are SGHVS and FQNEAQ. V lost 5 bases, J lost 4 bases, and 9 bases stayed unmatched. The CDR3 region is CASSPGYRGPYEQYF. The CDR3, as DNA: TGTGCCAGCAGCCCTGGCTACAGGGGGCCTTACGAGCAGTACTTC.

The CDR3 nucleotides read TGTGCCAGCAGCCTAGTTAGGTCCGAGACCCAGTACTTC. Amino acids: CASSLVRSETQYF. This chain uses TRBV7-2 with TRBJ2-5; no firm D call. The CDR3 is 13 residues long. The germline V and J ends were trimmed by 5 bases and 5 bases, with 12 bases remaining between them. Germline V gene sequence: CDR1 SGHTA, CDR2 FQGNSA.

CDR3 nucleotide sequence: TGTGCCAGCAAAGTCGGCGGGAAAGAGACCCAGTACTTC. Protein product: CASKVGGKETQYF. V usage is TRBV5-4 and J usage is TRBJ2-5; a possible D gene is TRBD2 (6 bases). Germline assignment: CDR1 SGHNT and CDR2 YYREEE (reference sequence). The V end was cut by 6 bases, the J end by 3 bases, with 12 bases between. The CDR3 totals 13 residues. Filled out from reference TRBV5-4 and TRBJ2-5, the complete variable domain reads ETGVTQSPTHLIKTRGQQVTLRCSSQSGHNTVSWYQQALGQGPQFIFQYYREEENGRGNFPPRFSGLQFPNYSSELNVNALELDDSALYLCASKVGGKETQYFGPGTRLLVL.

J is TRBJ2-3 and V is TRBV10-3, with 9 bases lining up with TRBD2. Germline V gene sequence: CDR1 ENHRY, CDR2 SYGVKD. There are 21 residues in the CDR3. Germline trimming cut 0 bases from V and 3 bases from J; bases unmatched to any gene: 19. CDR3 sequence (DNA): TGTGCCATCAGTGAGTCGAAACGTGCTTTCCTAGCGGGAACCGGGACAGATACGCAGTATTTT. Amino acid sequence: CAISESKRAFLAGTGTDTQYF.

The chain is built from TRBV3-1 (or the pseudogene TRBV3-2) and TRBJ1-2; D is unclear. CDR3 size: 13 residues. CDR1 is LGHDT and CDR2 is YNNKEL in the germline V gene (reference sequence). V was shortened by 0 bases and J by 4 bases, with 6 bases between the two germline ends. CDR3 in amino acids: CASSQETIYGYTF. For the CDR3, the DNA is TGTGCCAGCAGCCAAGAGACAATCTATGGCTACACCTTC.

This chain links TRBV5-1 with TRBJ2-7, with 12 bases that match TRBD2. The J segment lost 2 bases and the V segment lost 4 bases, leaving 4 bases of the junction unmatched. The CDR3 extends over 15 amino acids. Germline CDR1 and CDR2: SGHRS and YFSETQ. Written as DNA, the CDR3 is TGCGCCAGCAGCGAAGGACTAGCGGGGACCTACGAGCAGTACTTC. Its translation: CASSEGLAGTYEQYF.

V usage is TRBV10-3 and J usage is TRBJ1-6, with D possibly being TRBD1 (5 bases). This CDR3 region has 14 residues. In germline, CDR1 is ENHRY, CDR2 SYGVKD. V was clipped by 6 bases and J by 7 bases, with 13 bases between them. CDR3 in DNA: TGTGCCATCAGGGGGGGGACGGACAATTCACCCCTCCACTTT. Its protein is CAIRGGTDNSPLHF.

This clone has a single count. J is TRBJ1-6 and V is TRBV11-2; D is ambiguous. Trimming shortened V by 5 bases and J by 8 bases, and 16 bases separated the two germline ends. The CDR3 is 15 amino acids. Germline CDR1 SGHAT, CDR2 FQNNGV. CDR3 DNA sequence: TGTGCCAGCAGCAGGATCACCGGTGAGGATTCACCCCTCCACTTT. It yields the protein CASSRITGEDSPLHF.

This chain uses TRBV4-3 with TRBJ2-1; 7 bases match TRBD2. Trimming removed 0 bases from V and 3 bases from J; junction bases left unmatched: 5. CDR1 and CDR2 from the germline V gene are LGHNA and YSLEER. This CDR3 has 16 amino acids. DNA of the CDR3: TGCGCCAGCAGCCAAGATAAGGCGGGGGTCTACAATGAGCAGTTCTTC. Its protein product is CASSQDKAGVYNEQFF.

The rearrangement links TRBV5-1 to TRBJ2-1, with 8 bases fitting TRBD2. The trim removed 1 base at V and 3 bases at J, leaving 3 bases unmatched. CDR1 SGHRS and CDR2 YFSETQ come from the germline V gene. This CDR3 is 15 amino acids long. The CDR3 DNA reads TGCGCCAGCAGCTTGACTAGCGGTAGCTACAATGAGCAGTTCTTC. Encoded protein: CASSLTSGSYNEQFF.

The genes are TRBV7-9 and TRBJ1-3; D unresolved. The V gene's germline CDR1 is SEHNR and CDR2 FQNEAQ (reference sequence). CDR3 length: 15 residues. V lost 3 bases, J lost 3 bases, and 12 bases lay in between. The CDR3 coding sequence is TGTGCCAGCAGCTTTTCGGGAGGTCGTGGAAACACCATATATTTT. Its protein is CASSFSGGRGNTIYF.

This clone was recorded a few times. The chain joins TRBV14 to TRBJ2-2; weak D call: TRBD1 (6 bases). Germline V gene sequence: CDR1 SGHDN, CDR2 FVKESK. The CDR3 sequence is 15 residues long. Trimming left V 1 base short and J 6 bases short, with 12 bases between. DNA of the CDR3: TGTGCCAGCAGCCAAGGGCAGGGGTTCCCCGGGGAGCTGTTTTTT. The encoded protein is CASSQGQGFPGELFF.

The V gene is TRBV27, the J gene TRBJ1-1, with a possible D match to TRBD1 (5 bases). Germline CDR1 is MNHEY and CDR2 is SMNVEV (reference sequence). V shed 2 bases and J shed 5 bases, with 15 bases lying between them. This CDR3 comprises 15 residues. CDR3 protein: CASSLEWGGSTEAFF. In DNA form, the CDR3 reads TGTGCCAGCAGTTTAGAATGGGGGGGGTCGACTGAAGCTTTCTTT.

The gene calls are TRBV12-3 or TRBV12-4 and TRBJ1-2, with a weak D call TRBD1 (6 bases). V shed 6 bases and J shed 10 bases, with 18 bases lying between them. The CDR3 has 13 residues. CDR3 coding DNA: TGTGCCAGCAGACCGAGTTACAGGGTCGCCTACACCTTC. Translating gives CASRPSYRVAYTF.

The chain joins TRBV28 to TRBJ2-1, with D possibly matching TRBD2 (5 bases). The CDR3 runs to 15 residues. The V gene's germline CDR1 is MDHEN and CDR2 SYDVKM. V lost 3 bases to trimming and J lost 6 bases, with 15 bases between them. The CDR3 DNA sequence: TGTGCCAGCAGTTTCTTCGAGGGAGAGGGCAATGAGCAGTTCTTC. It is translated as CASSFFEGEGNEQFF.

J is TRBJ1-2 and V is TRBV27; 10 bases agree with TRBD1. CDR1 and CDR2 from the germline V gene are MNHEY and SMNVEV (reference sequence). V was pared by 9 bases and J by 7 bases, with 5 bases of the junction left unmatched. The CDR3 runs to 12 residues. The CDR3 sequence: CASRDRGGGYTF. The CDR3 nucleotides read TGTGCCAGTAGGGACAGGGGCGGTGGCTACACCTTC.

The chain has TRBV7-9 and TRBJ2-1; TRBD2 matches 10 bases. The CDR3 is 14 residues long. In germline, CDR1 is SEHNR, CDR2 FQNEAQ (reference sequence). V shed 5 bases and J 8 bases; nucleotides not matched to a gene: 6. In DNA form, the CDR3 reads TGTGCCAGCAGCAGCGGGAGGGCTAAGCATGAGCAGTTCTTC. Translation: CASSSGRAKHEQFF.